The clone carrying this TCR beta chain came up a few times. Original data processing: Estimated nucleated cell counts came from reference gene primer amplification. TCRdb keeps only in-frame clones here, not all; method: immunoSEQ multiplex PCR. From that table come the V and J calls and clone size; the DNA was used to work out D and trimming. The sample gives approximately 230,000 clones, around four fifths of which show up once; 4% is in the top ten. The entry originates in a study of blood T cell repertoires in COVID-19. Study context: Italy, Spain and the United States were the sources of the convalescent and acute COVID-19 samples. Sample material is recorded as cDNA or gDNA derived from T cells, B-cell-depleted T cells, or PBMCs.

The CDR3 totals 17 residues. Germline values: CDR1 MDHEN, CDR2 SYDVKM. Trimming left V 4 bases short and J 0 bases short, with 16 bases between. The TCR was taken from a woman in her thirties or forties with active or convalescent COVID-19. Sequencing input: peripheral blood. The V and J genes are TRBV28 and TRBJ2-4; maybe TRBD2 (7 bases). The CDR3 region is CASSSPGGPLAKNIQYF. In nucleotides, the CDR3 is TGTGCCAGCAGTTCTCCCGGGGGGCCCCTAGCCAAAAACATTCAGTACTTC.